This is a list of T cell receptor beta chains from one sample in a study of cytomegalovirus exposure and HLA in healthy donors. Profiled with immunoSEQ multiplex PCR; TCRdb holds only in-frame clones, not every one. Of about 120,000 clones listed, about 76% are singletons. Input material: PBMCs. The receptors originated from a woman aged 40 to 50 in good health and CMV-seronegative. CDR3s leave out the opening cysteine and the closing phenylalanine or tryptophan. Clone size appears in some rows only: once, few, many, or a class for an expanded clone.

TRBV27	TRBJ2-1	.	ASGLGQWAYNEQF
TRBV10-1	TRBJ2-3	.	ASSETRNGDTQY
TRBV7-3	TRBJ2-2	.	ASSEVGGRDTGELF
TRBV5-1	TRBJ1-1	few	ASSLGQGWTEAF
TRBV7-9	TRBJ2-3	once	ASSLGRADTQY
TRBV28	TRBJ2-5	.	ASSFPSEETQY
TRBV30	TRBJ1-2	.	AWRRTGGGYGYT
TRBV5-4	TRBJ1-1	.	ASSFEWSGRAF
TRBV7-3	TRBJ2-3	.	ASSPSGGDGTDTQY
TRBV11-2	TRBJ2-1	.	ASSSWEYYNEQF
TRBV19	TRBJ1-5	.	ASNPTGQGLQPQH
TRBV30	TRBJ1-1	few	AWSVYGQLNTEAF
TRBV5-1	TRBJ2-7	.	ASSLAFQGLSYEQY
TRBV4-3	TRBJ1-6	.	ASSQDVGTVFSDNSPLH
TRBV28	TRBJ2-7	once	ASTISYEQY
TRBV19	TRBJ2-2	.	ASSISLGYGELF
TRBV29-1	TRBJ1-1	.	SVDIQGNTEAF
TRBV27	TRBJ1-1	.	ASRSQNGNTEAF
TRBV27	TRBJ2-1	.	ASRGTERIDNEQF
TRBV15	TRBJ2-1	.	ATSRSGLAGGVNEQF
TRBV11-1	TRBJ1-1	.	ASSLARGQGLAEAF
TRBV6-6	TRBJ2-1	.	ASSSLLAGDEQF
TRBV28	TRBJ2-7	.	AVRDRGYDEQY
TRBV28	TRBJ2-1	.	ASSLWPSEQF
TRBV5-1	TRBJ1-2	.	ASNSGQGAGGYT
TRBV30	TRBJ2-7	.	AWSVGGSGVYSYEQY
TRBV10-3	TRBJ1-6	.	AIRGTGNNSPLH
TRBV4-1	TRBJ2-1	few	ASSQQTGYNEQF
TRBV4-2	TRBJ2-2	few	ASSQPGVDAGELF
TRBV7-9	TRBJ1-2	.	ASSLDGGGGYT
TRBV4-1	TRBJ2-5	.	ASSQDPQGEEETQY
TRBV28	TRBJ2-1	.	ASSPETSGSYEQF
TRBV11-2	TRBJ2-7	.	ASSGGTGVRDEQY
TRBV2	TRBJ2-3	.	ASSDRTLFAY
TRBV27	TRBJ1-1	.	ASSLVRDRDTEAF
TRBV6-5	TRBJ1-1	few	ASSRGIGTEAF
TRBV27	TRBJ2-7	.	ASSGTSGTLGSEQY
TRBV21-1	TRBJ1-1	.	ASSKAGSTGLNTEAF
TRBV28	TRBJ1-2	.	ASSLRGGYT
TRBV14	TRBJ1-1	.	ASSPLQGKNTEAF
TRBV4-1	TRBJ1-1	once	ASSQDPGRTEAF
TRBV10-3	TRBJ1-6	few	AVSDDRGPYNSPLH
TRBV9	TRBJ2-7	.	ASSVDLAGGNGGYEQY
TRBV5-5	TRBJ2-3	.	ASSFGTAHTDTQY
TRBV18	TRBJ1-1	.	ASSPLGSEAF